Shown below are 2 T cell receptor beta chains from a single sample sequenced in a study of blood T cell repertoires in COVID-19. The table came from immunoSEQ multiplex PCR; TCRdb's copy has only in-frame clones and leaves some out. The repertoire holds some 300,000 clones, with about 90% as singletons. Sequencing was carried out using PBMCs or T cells enriched from blood (not recorded which). The receptors were sampled from a young woman who had recovered from COVID-19.

V is TRBV7-2 and J is TRBJ1-5; D ambiguous. The V gene lost 1 base and the J gene lost 7 bases, with 20 bases spanning the gap. Germline V lookup: CDR1 SGHTA, CDR2 FQGNSA. CDR3 length: 17 amino acids. The CDR3 loop reads CASSLDGVSSYGQPQHF. CDR3 in DNA: TGTGCCAGCAGCTTAGACGGAGTGAGCTCCTATGGGCAGCCCCAGCATTTT.

The chain recombines TRBV19 with TRBJ2-1, with TRBD2 identical over 12 bases. Looked up from germline, CDR1 is LNHDA and CDR2 is SQIVND (reference sequence). The CDR3 is 15 amino acids. The V and J ends lost 6 bases and 7 bases, in that order; junction bases with no gene match: 7. The CDR3 reads CASSRLAGESNEQFF. For the CDR3, the DNA is TGTGCCAGTAGCAGACTAGCGGGAGAGTCAAATGAGCAGTTCTTC.